This TCR beta chain derives from a study of PD-1 blockade in classical Hodgkin lymphoma. Produced via immunoSEQ multiplex PCR; TCRdb's table is partial and in-frame only. The table records some 15,000 clones, around nine tenths of them present only once. The time point here: cycle 4 day 1 (C4D1), after 6 weeks of nivolumab. There was relapse after autologous stem cell transplantation in every patient, and there was variation in brentuximab vedotin exposure. Out of thawed PBMCs, magnetic negative selection purified CD4+ T cells. V was cut by 1 base and J by 5 bases, with 11 bases left in between. Looked up from germline, CDR1 is SQVTM and CDR2 is ANQGSEA. The CDR3 extends over 13 amino acids.

V gene TRBV29-1 combines with J gene TRBJ2-5, with no clear D. The sequencing here drew on CD4+ T cells from blood, taken before the fourth cycle of nivolumab. This TCR derives from a human donor with classical Hodgkin lymphoma. CDR3 sequence: CSVEVMVGETQYF. The CDR3 DNA reads as TGCAGCGTTGAAGTGATGGTAGGGGAGACCCAGTACTTC.